This section outlines one TCR beta chain sequence together with its context. One junction end does not reproduce the germline sequence, and a read error may be involved. This entry belongs to a study of metastatic and nonmetastatic thyroid tumors. TCRdb reanalyzed the PCR reads with MiXCR. The repertoire consists of tens of thousands of clones, with roughly 11% occurring once and the leading ten covering around 25%. Every patient was untreated before thyroid surgery. The TCR comes from a female donor with papillary thyroid cancer or a benign thyroid nodule (not recorded which). Some clones in this sample may be carry-over from other donors' samples. The sample comprised blood.

CDR3 sequence: CASREVTSGFYEQYF. The CDR3 bases are TGTGCCAGCAGGGAGGTGACTAGCGGATTCTACGAGCAGTATTTC. The chain is built from TRBV6-1 and TRBJ2-7, with 9 bases lining up with TRBD2. The CDR3 runs to 15 residues. In germline, CDR1 is MNHNS, CDR2 SASEGT.